Listed here is a single T cell receptor beta chain. The antigen remains undetermined. The protocol was immunoSEQ multiplex PCR, while the TCRdb copy is restricted to in-frame clones and leaves out a portion. The sample comprises around 69,000 clones, around 84% of which are singletons, and around 1.5% rests with the top ten. This sample is drawn from a study of OX40 agonist ivuxolimab in advanced cancers. This CDR3 is 15 amino acids long. V lost 5 bases, J lost 3 bases, and 10 bases stayed unmatched. Germline-derived CDR1 and CDR2 are MNHEY and SMNVEV (reference sequence). Study-level points and caveats: The study observed clonal expansion of CD4+ and CD8+ blood T cells by week 6 at 0.1 to 3.0 mg/kg.

The TCR sequence derives from an adult with an advanced solid tumor such as melanoma, head and neck, liver or kidney cancer. The sequencing here drew on CD4+ or CD8+ T cells sorted from blood, taken in a trial of the OX40 agonist ivuxolimab. The chain is built from TRBV27 and TRBJ2-7; the match to TRBD1 covers 7 bases. For the CDR3, the DNA is TGTGCCAGCAGTGCCCTTTCCGGGACAGACTACGAGCAGTACTTC. Amino acid sequence: CASSALSGTDYEQYF.